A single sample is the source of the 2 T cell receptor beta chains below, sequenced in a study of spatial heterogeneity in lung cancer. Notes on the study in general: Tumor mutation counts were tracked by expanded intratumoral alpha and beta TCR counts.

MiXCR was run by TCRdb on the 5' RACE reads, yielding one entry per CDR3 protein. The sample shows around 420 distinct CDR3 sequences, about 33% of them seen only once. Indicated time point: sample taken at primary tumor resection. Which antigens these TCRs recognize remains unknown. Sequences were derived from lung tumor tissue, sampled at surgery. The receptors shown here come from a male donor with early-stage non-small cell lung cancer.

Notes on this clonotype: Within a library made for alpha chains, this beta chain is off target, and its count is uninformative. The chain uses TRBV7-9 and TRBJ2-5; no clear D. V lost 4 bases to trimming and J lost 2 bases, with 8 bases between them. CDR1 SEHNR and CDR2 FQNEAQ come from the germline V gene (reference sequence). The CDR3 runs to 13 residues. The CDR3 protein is CASSSPRQETQYF. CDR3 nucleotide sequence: TGTGCCAGCAGCTCCCCGCGACAAGAGACCCAGTACTTC.

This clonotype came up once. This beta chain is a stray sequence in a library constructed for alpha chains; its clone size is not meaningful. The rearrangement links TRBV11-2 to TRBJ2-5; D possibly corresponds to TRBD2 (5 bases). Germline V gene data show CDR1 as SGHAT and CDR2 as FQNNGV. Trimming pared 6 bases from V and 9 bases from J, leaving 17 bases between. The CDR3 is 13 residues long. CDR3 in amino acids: CASRERAVEPQYF. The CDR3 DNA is TGTGCCAGCAGGGAGAGGGCCGTGGAGCCCCAGTACTTC.